These 21 T cell receptor beta chains were sequenced from one sample in a study of tumor and adjacent non-tumor tissue in lung cancer. The template was RNA from unsorted bulk tissue. This non-tumor lung sample came from over 3 cm beyond the tumor edge. TCRbeta libraries were built with three rounds of nested PCR, modified from ARM-PCR. TCRdb reprocessed the multiplex PCR reads via MiXCR and lists one record per CDR3 protein. This table has some 70,000 distinct CDR3 sequences, around 65% appearing once. The sequenced material came from distant non-tumor lung tissue. The receptors derive from a woman aged 45 to 65 with non-small cell lung cancer.

Points on this clonotype: The junction departs from germline at one end; a sequencing error may be responsible. The genes are TRBV29-1 and TRBJ2-7, with D unresolved. CDR3 length equals 12 residues. Germline CDR1 SQVTM, CDR2 ANQGSEA. The CDR3 protein is CSVGLTPYEQYF. The CDR3 coding sequence is TGCAGCGTGGGCCTCACACCCTATGAGCAGTACTTC.

Remarks on this clonotype: At one of its ends the junction is not consistent with the germline gene, which may arise from a read error. V usage is TRBV11-1 and J usage is TRBJ2-3; D is uncertain. The V gene's germline CDR1 is SGHAT and CDR2 FQDESV (reference sequence). The CDR3 is 16 residues long. The CDR3 region has the DNA TGTACCAGCAGCAGCGAAGGCAGGATGGGCACAGATACGCAGTATTTT. Protein product: CTSSSEGRMGTDTQYF.

With regard to this clonotype: The junction shows a germline mismatch at one end, possibly a read error. CDR3 DNA: TGTGCCAGCGGTTACTCCGAGTTAGATACGCAGTATTTT. Protein: CASGYSELDTQYF. The chain employs TRBV6-2 or TRBV6-3 and TRBJ2-3, with D unresolved. CDR1 and CDR2 from the germline V gene are MNHEY and SVGEGT. This CDR3 contains 13 residues.

This clonotype was seen at least ten times. The rearrangement uses TRBV29-1 and TRBJ1-2, with D unresolved. Germline V lookup: CDR1 SQVTM, CDR2 ANQGSEA. The CDR3 loop spans 11 amino acids. The CDR3 coding sequence is TGCACCTCGTCCGACGGGAATGGCTACACCTTC. It translates to CTSSDGNGYTF.

This clonotype has only one observation. A read error is possible here, since a much larger clone lies one base away. The rearrangement uses TRBV28 and TRBJ2-7; 10 bases align to TRBD1. The germline gives CDR1 MDHEN, CDR2 SYDVKM. The CDR3 length is 12 residues. CDR3 region: CASTGQGREHYF. The CDR3 DNA reads as TGTGCCAGTACGGGACAGGGGCGCGAGCACTACTTC.

The V gene is TRBV11-2, the J gene TRBJ2-7; no clear D. CDR1 SGHAT and CDR2 FQNNGV come from the germline V gene. The length of the CDR3 is 14 residues. The CDR3 here is CVSSLAVGPYEQYV. CDR3 coding DNA: TGTGTCAGCAGCCTGGCGGTCGGCCCCTACGAGCAGTACGTC.

A note on this clonotype: The junction departs from germline at one end; a sequencing error may be responsible. The chain has TRBV6-1 and TRBJ2-1; TRBD2 aligns across 8 bases. The germline V gene has CDR1 MNHNS and CDR2 SASEGT. The CDR3 loop spans 13 amino acids. As DNA, the CDR3 is TGTGCGAGCGCCCGACCGGGGGGGAATGAGCAGTCCTTC. Translation gives CASARPGGNEQSF.

Of note for this clonotype: A much larger clonotype is one base distant, so this may be a read error. The DNA of the CDR3 is TGTGCCATCAAGGGACAGGGAGCAGGGACCCAGTACTTC. Residues: CAIKGQGAGTQYF. The chain carries TRBV10-3 and TRBJ2-5; 9 bases match TRBD1. Germline assignment: CDR1 ENHRY and CDR2 SYGVKD. The CDR3 spans 13 residues. Germline trimming cut 7 bases from V and 7 bases from J; bases unmatched to any gene: 7.

This clonotype is a singleton in its sample. Since no conserved phenylalanine or tryptophan closes the CDR3, a read error is the likely cause. The rearrangement joins TRBV20-1 to TRBJ2-5; 7 bases fit TRBD2. The germline gives CDR1 DFQATT, CDR2 SNEGSKA (reference sequence). The CDR3 is 14 residues long. V shed 3 bases and J 4 bases; nucleotides not matched to a gene: 8. CDR3 region: CSASTGRFLETQYS. Written as DNA, the CDR3 is TGCAGTGCTAGTACCGGGAGGTTCTTAGAGACCCAGTACTCC.

The chain links TRBV5-1 to TRBJ2-5, with TRBD1 matching over 10 bases. With 0 bases clipped from V and 2 bases from J, the junction kept 4 bases outside the gene matches. CDR3 length equals 16 residues. Germline V lookup: CDR1 SGHRS, CDR2 YFSETQ. DNA of the CDR3: TGCGCCAGCAGCTTGGGGACAGGGGGGGGACAAGAGACCCAGTACTTC. It encodes CASSLGTGGGQETQYF.

Details on this clonotype: One end of the junction does not line up with germline, which may come from a read error. The chain links TRBV12-3 or TRBV12-4 to TRBJ1-2, with D hard to call. The length of the CDR3 is 12 residues. The CDR3 coding sequence is TGCGCCAGCAGTTTACAGAACTATGACTACACCTTC. This encodes CASSLQNYDYTF.

Concerning this clonotype itself: This may come from a read error, since a much larger clone is one base off. The rearrangement links TRBV12-3 or TRBV12-4 to TRBJ2-2; 7 bases line up with TRBD1. Trimming removed 7 bases from V and 9 bases from J; junction bases left unmatched: 14. CDR3 length: 15 residues. The CDR3 coding sequence is TGTGCCAGCACTCAACAGGGGAATTTCGCCTGGGAGCTGTTTTTT. Its translation: CASTQQGNFAWELFF.

This clonotype was observed a handful of times. The chain carries TRBV5-1 and TRBJ1-5; D gene ambiguous. Germline V gives CDR1 SGHRS, CDR2 YFSETQ. V shed 4 bases and J shed 0 bases, with 5 bases lying between them. This CDR3 is 13 amino acids long. The CDR3 protein is CASSVGSNQPQHF. CDR3 nucleotides: TGCGCCAGCAGCGTGGGTAGCAATCAGCCCCAGCATTTT.

On this clonotype itself: An end of the junction does not agree with germline; a read error may underlie this. This chain joins TRBV20-1 and TRBJ2-7, with no clear D. The CDR3 is 13 amino acids. Per the germline V gene, CDR1 is DFQATT and CDR2 is SNEGSKA (reference sequence). For the CDR3, the DNA is TGCAGTGCTAGATCGGTGAGCTCCTACGAGGAGTACTTC. The encoded protein is CSARSVSSYEEYF.

This rearrangement joins TRBV20-1 to TRBJ2-5, with D possibly being TRBD1 (6 bases). CDR1 is DFQATT and CDR2 is SNEGSKA in the germline V gene (reference sequence). CDR3 length: 14 amino acids. The ends were cut back, 2 bases at V and 2 bases at J, with 12 bases in the middle. The CDR3 loop is CSARRATGQETQYF. CDR3 nucleotides: TGCAGTGCTAGAAGAGCGACAGGTCAAGAGACCCAGTACTTC.

In regard to this clonotype: One end of the junction does not line up with germline, which may come from a read error. J is TRBJ1-2 and V is TRBV28; no clear D gene. Germline CDR1 is MDHEN and CDR2 is SYDVKM. The CDR3 runs 13 residues. Here the CDR3 DNA reads TGTGCCAGCAGTGGGATAACTTTATATGGTTACACCTTC. Its translation is CASSGITLYGYTF.

The chain recombines TRBV11-2 with TRBJ2-3, with 11 positions matching TRBD2. CDR3 length: 14 amino acids. CDR1 is SGHAT, CDR2 FQNNGV, per germline. The ends lost 2 bases at V and 11 bases at J; junction bases unmatched: 6. DNA of the CDR3: TGTGCCAGCAGCTTAACGCTAGCGGGAGGAGTGCAGTATTTT. It translates to CASSLTLAGGVQYF.

About this clonotype itself: A much more abundant neighbour one base away suggests this may be a read error. This chain joins TRBV28 and TRBJ2-7; no firm D call. The CDR3 has 14 residues. The V gene's germline CDR1 is MDHEN and CDR2 SYDVKM. Deletions cut 6 bases from V and 0 bases from J, with 12 bases between. CDR3 in amino acids: CASRESYSSYEQYF. The CDR3 nucleotides read TGTGCCAGCAGGGAGAGCTACAGCTCCTACGAGCAGTACTTC.

This clonotype was recorded a few times. A read error may be the cause here, since a much bigger clone is one base away. The V call is TRBV29-1, the J call TRBJ2-5; possibly TRBD1 for D (7 bases). Looked up from germline, CDR1 is SQVTM and CDR2 is ANQGSEA. The CDR3 is made up of 15 amino acids. CDR3 loop: CTVVYRGGSQETQYF. In nucleotides, the CDR3 is TGCACCGTTGTGTACAGGGGAGGCTCACAAGAGACCCAGTACTTC.

This clonotype was seen repeatedly, ten times or more. The rearrangement joins TRBV10-2 to TRBJ1-3; D is uncertain. The V gene lost 1 base and the J gene lost 1 base, with 11 bases spanning the gap. The germline V gene encodes CDR1 WSHSY and CDR2 SAAADI. CDR3 size: 16 residues. The CDR3 DNA reads TGCGCCAGCAGTGAGTACCGGCGAGTTTCTGGAAACACCATATATTTT. It encodes CASSEYRRVSGNTIYF.

This clonotype was recorded at least ten times. The chain recombines TRBV4-3 with TRBJ2-2; TRBD2 matches at 13 bases. Germline lookup yields CDR1 LGHNA and CDR2 YSLEER. With 0 bases clipped from V and 8 bases from J, the junction kept 3 bases outside the gene matches. The CDR3 contains 16 residues. The CDR3 sequence: CASSQEGLAGSGELFF. The CDR3 DNA reads as TGCGCCAGCAGCCAAGAGGGACTAGCGGGATCTGGGGAGCTGTTTTTT.